This T cell receptor beta chain was observed in a study of regulatory T cells in long-lasting Graves disease. Study-wide background: Those with persistent Graves' disease had received antithyroid drugs for over 5 years with positive TSH receptor antibodies. Study results and caveats: Among persistent patients, a larger number of public clonotypes were shared (around 2,700) than among newly diagnosed patients (under 1,000). Newly diagnosed Graves' patients exceeded persistent ones in TCR diversity. Since the sample size was small, accuracy may have been reduced.

The table lists this clonotype with a few counts. Its specificity is unknown. Building of the TCR beta libraries involved iRepertoire HTBI primers and Arm-PCR of CDR3 regions. TCRdb independently ran MiXCR on the multiplex PCR reads; one entry per CDR3 protein. The table shows about 470,000 distinct CDR3 sequences, with 20% to 25% occurring only once. The time point here: persistent/refractory GD, antithyroid drugs over 5 years with positive TRAb. There was RNA extracted from PBMCs, and the TCR library was made from it. V was pared by 7 bases and J by 0 bases, with 8 bases of the junction left unmatched. CDR3 length equals 17 residues. Per the germline V gene, CDR1 is ENHRY and CDR2 is SYGVKD.

This chain connects TRBV10-3 to TRBJ2-6, with TRBD1 matching over 8 bases. This receptor was taken from a female donor with Graves disease. This specimen consisted of peripheral blood mononuclear cells (PBMCs), obtained when the disease was refractory, from a patient treated with antithyroid drugs. CDR3 amino acids: CAITPGQGASGANVLTF. Written as DNA, the CDR3 is TGTGCCATCACCCCCGGACAGGGAGCCTCTGGGGCCAACGTCCTGACTTTC.